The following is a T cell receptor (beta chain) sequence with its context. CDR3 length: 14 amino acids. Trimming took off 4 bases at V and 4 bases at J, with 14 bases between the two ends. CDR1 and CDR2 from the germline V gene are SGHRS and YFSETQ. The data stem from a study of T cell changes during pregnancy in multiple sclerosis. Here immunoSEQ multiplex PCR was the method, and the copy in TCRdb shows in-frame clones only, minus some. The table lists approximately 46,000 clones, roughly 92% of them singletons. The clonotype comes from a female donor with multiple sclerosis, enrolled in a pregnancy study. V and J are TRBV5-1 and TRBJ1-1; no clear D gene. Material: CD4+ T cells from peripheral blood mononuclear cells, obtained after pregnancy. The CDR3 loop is CASSTADAGTEAFF. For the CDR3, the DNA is TGCGCCAGCAGCACAGCGGACGCTGGCACTGAAGCTTTCTTT.